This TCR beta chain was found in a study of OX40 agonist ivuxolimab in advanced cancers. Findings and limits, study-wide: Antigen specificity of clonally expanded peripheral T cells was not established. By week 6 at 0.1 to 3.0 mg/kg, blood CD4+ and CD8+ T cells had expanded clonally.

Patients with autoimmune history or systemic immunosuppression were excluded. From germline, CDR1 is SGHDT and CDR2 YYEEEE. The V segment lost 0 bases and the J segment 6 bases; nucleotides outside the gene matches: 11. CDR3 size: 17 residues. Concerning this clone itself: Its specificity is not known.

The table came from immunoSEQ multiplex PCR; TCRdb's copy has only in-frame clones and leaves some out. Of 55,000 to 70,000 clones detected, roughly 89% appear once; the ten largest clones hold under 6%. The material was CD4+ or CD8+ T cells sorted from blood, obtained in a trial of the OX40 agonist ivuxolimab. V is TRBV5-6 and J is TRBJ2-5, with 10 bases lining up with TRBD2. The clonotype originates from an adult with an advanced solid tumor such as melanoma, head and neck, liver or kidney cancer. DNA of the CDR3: TGTGCCAGCAGCTTGGCCCAGAGCGGGGGGGCCGGGAAGACCCAGTACTTC. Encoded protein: CASSLAQSGGAGKTQYF.